Presented here are 2 T cell receptor beta chains from one specimen sequenced in a study of blood T cell repertoires in COVID-19. Profiling relied on immunoSEQ multiplex PCR, and the TCRdb table lists in-frame clones only, not all of them. Among approximately 150,000 clones, around nine tenths were seen once, and the ten largest hold about 5%. Sequenced sample: peripheral blood. The receptors were gathered from a human donor in a cohort sampled during active COVID-19.

CDR3 residues: CASSQDSYEQYF. Here the CDR3 DNA reads TGTGCCAGCAGCCAGGATAGCTACGAGCAGTACTTC. The chain combines TRBV7-6 with TRBJ2-7; no reliable D call. Germline V gene lookup returns CDR1 SGHVS and CDR2 FNYEAQ. This CDR3 contains 12 residues. Trimming removed 5 bases at V and 3 bases at J, with 8 bases between.

The chain has TRBV10-3 and TRBJ2-7, with D tentatively TRBD1 (6 bases). This CDR3 has 12 amino acids. The germline V and J ends were trimmed by 5 bases and 7 bases, with 12 bases remaining between them. CDR1 and CDR2 from the germline V gene are ENHRY and SYGVKD. This chain's CDR3 is CAISPIGGEQYF. The CDR3, as DNA: TGTGCCATCAGTCCAATAGGGGGAGAGCAGTACTTC.